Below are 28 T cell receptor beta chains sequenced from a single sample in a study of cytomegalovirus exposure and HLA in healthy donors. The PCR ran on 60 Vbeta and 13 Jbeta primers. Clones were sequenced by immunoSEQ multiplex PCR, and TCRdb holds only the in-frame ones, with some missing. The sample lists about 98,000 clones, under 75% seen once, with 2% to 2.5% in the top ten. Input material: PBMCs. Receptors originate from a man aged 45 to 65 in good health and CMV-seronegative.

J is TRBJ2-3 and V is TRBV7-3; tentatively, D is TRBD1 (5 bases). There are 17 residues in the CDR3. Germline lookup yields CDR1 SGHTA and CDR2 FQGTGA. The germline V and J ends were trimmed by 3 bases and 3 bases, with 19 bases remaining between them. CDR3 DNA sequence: TGTGCCAGCAGCTTCGTCCCGATGGCAGGGTCAACAGATACGCAGTATTTT. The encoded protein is CASSFVPMAGSTDTQYF.

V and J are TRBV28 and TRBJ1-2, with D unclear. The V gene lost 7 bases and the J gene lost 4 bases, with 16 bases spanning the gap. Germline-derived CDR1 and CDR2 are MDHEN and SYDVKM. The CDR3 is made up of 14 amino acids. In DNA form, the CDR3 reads TGTGCCAGCACCTTAGGAGGCATCAGCTATGGCTACACCTTC. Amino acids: CASTLGGISYGYTF.

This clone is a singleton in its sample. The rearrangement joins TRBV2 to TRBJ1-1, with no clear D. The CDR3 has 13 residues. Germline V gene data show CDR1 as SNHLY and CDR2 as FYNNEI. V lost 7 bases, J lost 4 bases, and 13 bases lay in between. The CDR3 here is CASTEVEGTEAFF. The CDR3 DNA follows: TGTGCCAGCACCGAGGTGGAGGGCACTGAAGCTTTCTTT.

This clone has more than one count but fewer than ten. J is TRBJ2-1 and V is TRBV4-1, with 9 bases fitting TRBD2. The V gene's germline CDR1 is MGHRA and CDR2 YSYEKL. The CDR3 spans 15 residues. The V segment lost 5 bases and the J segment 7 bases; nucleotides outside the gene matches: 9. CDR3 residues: CASSYGAGGLNEQFF. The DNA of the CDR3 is TGCGCCAGCAGCTACGGGGCGGGAGGGTTGAATGAGCAGTTCTTC.

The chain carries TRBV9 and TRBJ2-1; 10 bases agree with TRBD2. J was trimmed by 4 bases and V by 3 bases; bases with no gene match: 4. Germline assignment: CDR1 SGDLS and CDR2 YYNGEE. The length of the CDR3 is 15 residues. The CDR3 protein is CASSARLAGYNEQFF. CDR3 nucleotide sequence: TGTGCCAGCAGCGCCCGACTAGCGGGTTACAATGAGCAGTTCTTC.

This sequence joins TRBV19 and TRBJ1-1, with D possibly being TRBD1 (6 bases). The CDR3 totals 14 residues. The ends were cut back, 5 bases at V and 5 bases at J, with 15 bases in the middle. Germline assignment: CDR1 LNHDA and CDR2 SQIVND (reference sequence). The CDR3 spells CASSEWGGDTEAFF. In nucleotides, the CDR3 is TGTGCCAGTAGTGAGTGGGGGGGCGATACTGAAGCTTTCTTT.

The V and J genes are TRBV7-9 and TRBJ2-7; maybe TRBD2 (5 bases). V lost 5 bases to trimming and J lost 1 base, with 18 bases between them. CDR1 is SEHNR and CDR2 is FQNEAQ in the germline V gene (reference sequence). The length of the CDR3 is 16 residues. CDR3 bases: TGTGCCAGCAGCCCACTTCCCGGACGGGAATCCTACGAGCAGTACTTC. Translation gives CASSPLPGRESYEQYF.

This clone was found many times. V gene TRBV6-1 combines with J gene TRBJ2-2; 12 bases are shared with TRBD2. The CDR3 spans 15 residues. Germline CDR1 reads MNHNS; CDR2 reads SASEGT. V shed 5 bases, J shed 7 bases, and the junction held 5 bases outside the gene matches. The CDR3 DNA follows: TGTGCCAGCAGTCAGCTAGCGGGAGGGTTCGGGGAGCTGTTTTTT. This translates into CASSQLAGGFGELFF.

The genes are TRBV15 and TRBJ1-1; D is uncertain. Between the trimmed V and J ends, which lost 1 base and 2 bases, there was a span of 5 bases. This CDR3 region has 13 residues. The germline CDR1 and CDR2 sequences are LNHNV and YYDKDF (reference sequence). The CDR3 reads CATSRVGNTEAFF. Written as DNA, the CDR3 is TGTGCCACCAGCAGAGTGGGCAACACTGAAGCTTTCTTT.

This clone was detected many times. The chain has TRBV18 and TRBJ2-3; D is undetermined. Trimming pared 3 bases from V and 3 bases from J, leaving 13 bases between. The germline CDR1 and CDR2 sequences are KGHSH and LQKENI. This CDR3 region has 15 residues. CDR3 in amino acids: CASSPGPVGTDTQYF. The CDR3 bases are TGTGCCAGCTCACCGGGTCCTGTCGGGACAGATACGCAGTATTTT.

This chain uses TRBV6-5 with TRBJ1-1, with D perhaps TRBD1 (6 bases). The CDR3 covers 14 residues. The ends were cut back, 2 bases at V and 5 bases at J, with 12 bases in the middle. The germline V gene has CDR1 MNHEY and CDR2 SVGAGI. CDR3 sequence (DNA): TGTGCCAGCAGTTACAGGGGGTGGGGAACTGAAGCTTTCTTT. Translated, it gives CASSYRGWGTEAFF.

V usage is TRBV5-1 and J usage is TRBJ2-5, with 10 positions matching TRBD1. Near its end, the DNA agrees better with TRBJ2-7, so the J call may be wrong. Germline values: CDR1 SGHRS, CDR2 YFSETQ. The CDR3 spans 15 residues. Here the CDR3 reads CASSLGQGAPYEQYF. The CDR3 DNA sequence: TGCGCCAGCAGCTTGGGACAGGGGGCCCCCTACGAGCAGTACTTC.

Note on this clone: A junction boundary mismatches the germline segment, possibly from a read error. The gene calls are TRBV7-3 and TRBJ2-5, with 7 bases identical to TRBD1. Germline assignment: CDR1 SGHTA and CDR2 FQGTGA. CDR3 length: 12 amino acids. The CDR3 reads CSSSLRGETQYF. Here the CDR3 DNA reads TGTTCCAGCAGCCTCAGGGGGGAGACCCAGTACTTC.

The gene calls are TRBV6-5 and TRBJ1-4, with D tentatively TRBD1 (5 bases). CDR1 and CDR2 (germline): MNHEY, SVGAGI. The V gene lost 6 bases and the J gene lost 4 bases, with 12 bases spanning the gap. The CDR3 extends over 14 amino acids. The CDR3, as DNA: TGTGCCAGCAGAGCGGGGGTCCGTAATGAAAAACTGTTTTTT. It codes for CASRAGVRNEKLFF.

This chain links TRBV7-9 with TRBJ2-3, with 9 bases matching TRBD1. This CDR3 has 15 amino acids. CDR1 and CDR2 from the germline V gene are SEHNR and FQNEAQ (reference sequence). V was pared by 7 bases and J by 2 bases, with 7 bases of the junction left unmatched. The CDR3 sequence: CASTEGQGHTDTQYF. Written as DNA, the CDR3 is TGTGCCAGCACAGAGGGACAGGGTCACACAGATACGCAGTATTTT.

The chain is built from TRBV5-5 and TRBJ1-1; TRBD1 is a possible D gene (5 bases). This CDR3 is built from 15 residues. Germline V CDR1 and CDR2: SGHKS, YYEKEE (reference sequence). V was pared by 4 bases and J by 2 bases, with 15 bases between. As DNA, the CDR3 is TGTGCCAGCAGCAGATCGACAGCCGTAAACACTGAAGCTTTCTTT. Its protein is CASSRSTAVNTEAFF. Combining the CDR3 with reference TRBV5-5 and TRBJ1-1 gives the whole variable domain DAGVTQSPTHLIKTRGQQVTLRCSPISGHKSVSWYQQVLGQGPQFIFQYYEKEERGRGNFPDRFSARQFPNYSSELNVNALLLGDSALYLCASSRSTAVNTEAFFGQGTRLTVV.

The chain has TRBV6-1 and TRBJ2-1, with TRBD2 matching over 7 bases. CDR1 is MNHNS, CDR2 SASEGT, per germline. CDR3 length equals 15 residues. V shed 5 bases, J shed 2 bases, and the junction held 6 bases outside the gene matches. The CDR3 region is CASSRRGRAYNEQFF. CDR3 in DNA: TGTGCCAGCAGTAGACGTGGGAGGGCCTACAATGAGCAGTTCTTC.

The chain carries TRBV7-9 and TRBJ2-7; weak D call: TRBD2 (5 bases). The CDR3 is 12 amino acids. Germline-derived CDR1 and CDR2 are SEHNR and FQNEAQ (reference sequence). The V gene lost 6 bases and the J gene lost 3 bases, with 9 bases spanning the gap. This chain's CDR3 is CASSFGLYEQYF. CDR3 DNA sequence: TGTGCCAGCAGTTTCGGACTCTACGAGCAGTACTTC.

The CDR3 DNA reads TGTGCCTGGGAGGGACAGGGGTTTGAAAAACTGTTTTTT. Translation: CAWEGQGFEKLFF. The chain has TRBV30 and TRBJ1-4; 10 positions match TRBD1. J gave up 7 bases and V 5 bases, and 4 bases lay outside the gene matches. The CDR3 spans 13 residues. Germline V gene data show CDR1 as GTSNPN and CDR2 as SVGIG (reference sequence). Combining the CDR3 with reference TRBV30 and TRBJ1-4 gives the whole variable domain SQTIHQWPATLVQPVGSPLSLECTVEGTSNPNLYWYRQAAGRGLQLLFYSVGIGQISSEVPQNLSASRPQDRQFILSSKKLLLSDSGFYLCAWEGQGFEKLFFGSGTQLSVL.

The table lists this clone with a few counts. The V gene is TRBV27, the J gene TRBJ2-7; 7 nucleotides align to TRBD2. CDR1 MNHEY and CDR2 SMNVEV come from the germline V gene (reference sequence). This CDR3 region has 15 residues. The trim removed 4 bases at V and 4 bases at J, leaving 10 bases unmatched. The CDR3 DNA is TGTGCCAGCAGTTCCGGGACTAAGGAACCATACGAGCAGTACTTC. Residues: CASSSGTKEPYEQYF.

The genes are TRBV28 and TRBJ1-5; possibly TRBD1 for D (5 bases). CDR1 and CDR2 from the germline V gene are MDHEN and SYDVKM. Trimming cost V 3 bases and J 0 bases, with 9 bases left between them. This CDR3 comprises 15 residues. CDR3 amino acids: CASSFTGDSNQPQHF. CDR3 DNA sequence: TGTGCCAGCAGTTTTACGGGGGATAGCAATCAGCCCCAGCATTTT.

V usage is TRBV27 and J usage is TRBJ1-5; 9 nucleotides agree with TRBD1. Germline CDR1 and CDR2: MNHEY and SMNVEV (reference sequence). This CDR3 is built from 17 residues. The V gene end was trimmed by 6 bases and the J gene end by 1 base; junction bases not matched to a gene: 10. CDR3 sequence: CASRQGAIMGSNQPQHF. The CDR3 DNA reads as TGTGCCAGCAGACAGGGGGCGATCATGGGGAGCAATCAGCCCCAGCATTTT.

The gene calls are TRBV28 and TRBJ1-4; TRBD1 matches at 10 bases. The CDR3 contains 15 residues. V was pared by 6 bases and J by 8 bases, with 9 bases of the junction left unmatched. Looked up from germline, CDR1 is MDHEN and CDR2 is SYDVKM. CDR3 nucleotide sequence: TGTGCCAGCAGCGCTTGGGACAGGGGATACGAAAAACTGTTTTTT. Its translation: CASSAWDRGYEKLFF.

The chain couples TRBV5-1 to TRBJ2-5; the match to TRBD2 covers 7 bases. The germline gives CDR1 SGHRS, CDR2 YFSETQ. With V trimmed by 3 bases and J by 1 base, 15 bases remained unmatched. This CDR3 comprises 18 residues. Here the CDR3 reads CASSSPASGDLGQETQYF. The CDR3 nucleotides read TGCGCCAGCAGCTCCCCCGCCAGCGGGGATTTGGGCCAAGAGACCCAGTACTTC. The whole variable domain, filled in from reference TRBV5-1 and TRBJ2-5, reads KAGVTQTPRYLIKTRGQQVTLSCSPISGHRSVSWYQQTPGQGLQFLFEYFSETQRNKGNFPGRFSGRQFSNSRSEMNVSTLELGDSALYLCASSSPASGDLGQETQYFGPGTRLLVL.

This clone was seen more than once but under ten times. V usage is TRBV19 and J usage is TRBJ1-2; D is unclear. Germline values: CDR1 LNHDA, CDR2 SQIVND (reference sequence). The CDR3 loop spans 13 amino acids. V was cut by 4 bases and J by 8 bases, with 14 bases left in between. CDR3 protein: CASSTRGSEGYTF. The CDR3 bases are TGTGCCAGTAGTACCCGGGGAAGTGAAGGCTACACCTTC.

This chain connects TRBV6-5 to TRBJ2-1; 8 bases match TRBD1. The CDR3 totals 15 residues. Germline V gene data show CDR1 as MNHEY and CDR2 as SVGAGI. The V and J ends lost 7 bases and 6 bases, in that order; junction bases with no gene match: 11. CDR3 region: CASTPQQGVGNEQFF. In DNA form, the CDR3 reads TGTGCCAGCACCCCGCAACAGGGGGTTGGCAATGAGCAGTTCTTC.

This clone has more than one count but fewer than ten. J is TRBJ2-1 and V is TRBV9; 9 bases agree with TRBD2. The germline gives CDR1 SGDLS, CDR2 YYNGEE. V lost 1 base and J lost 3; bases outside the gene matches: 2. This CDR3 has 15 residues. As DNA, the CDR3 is TGTGCCAGCAGCGTAACTAGCGGGCTCTACAATGAGCAGTTCTTC. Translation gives CASSVTSGLYNEQFF.

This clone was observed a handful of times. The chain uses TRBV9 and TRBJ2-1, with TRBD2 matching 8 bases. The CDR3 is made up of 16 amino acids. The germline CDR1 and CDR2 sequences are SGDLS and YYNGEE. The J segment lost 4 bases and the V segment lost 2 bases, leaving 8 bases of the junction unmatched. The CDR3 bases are TGTGCCAGCAGCGTTTCCTGGCGGGGGGAATACAATGAGCAGTTCTTC. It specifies CASSVSWRGEYNEQFF.